The clone carrying this T cell receptor (beta chain) was counted ten times or more. Its antigen is not known. The entry originates in a study of regulatory T cells in long-lasting Graves disease. Whole-study findings and limits: TRBV28 was favored in persistent disease, as were TRBJ1-2 and TRBJ2-5.

CDR3 length: 15 amino acids. Trimming stripped 3 bases from V and 5 bases from J, with 17 bases between. The germline CDR1 and CDR2 sequences are SGHNT and YENEEA. Stated time point: persistent/refractory GD, antithyroid drugs over 5 years with positive TRAb. PBMCs were the source of the RNA used for TCR sequencing. Patient provenance is recorded as an endocrinology department in Xi'an, China. The authors built TCR beta libraries using iRepertoire HTBI primers and Arm-PCR of CDR3 regions. TCRdb passed the multiplex PCR reads through MiXCR, listing each CDR3 protein once. The sample gives approximately 500,000 distinct CDR3 sequences, 20% to 25% of which show up once; roughly 7% is in the top ten.

This sample comprised peripheral blood mononuclear cells (PBMCs), obtained when the disease was refractory, from a patient treated with antithyroid drugs. The clonotype originates from a female donor with Graves disease. V usage is TRBV11-3 and J usage is TRBJ2-7; D may be TRBD1 (7 bases). CDR3 sequence reads: CASSFFVRGAHEQYF. The CDR3 DNA reads TGTGCCAGCAGCTTTTTCGTCAGGGGGGCCCACGAGCAGTACTTC.